This T cell receptor (beta chain) was retrieved from a study of blood T cell repertoires in COVID-19. The overall study: Researchers got acute and convalescent COVID-19 samples from the United States, Italy and Spain.

Authors' analysis steps: Researchers report that nucleated cell counts were estimated from reference gene primer amplification. Assay used: immunoSEQ multiplex PCR; TCRdb lists only in-frame clones, some missing. Clonal size and the V and J genes are those of that table, whereas D and trimming came from the DNA. The data hold some 120,000 clones, with 80% observed a single time. The CDR3 spans 14 residues. The J segment lost 12 bases and the V segment lost 5 bases, leaving 13 bases of the junction unmatched. The germline V gene encodes CDR1 SNHLY and CDR2 FYNNEI. The source material was peripheral blood. The source is a man aged 65 to 85 with acute or convalescent COVID-19. The rearrangement links TRBV2 to TRBJ2-1, with TRBD2 identical over 7 bases. The CDR3 coding sequence is TGTGCCAGCAGTTTTGACACGCTCGGGGGGTGGCAGTTCTTC. Translation: CASSFDTLGGWQFF.